Given below is one T cell receptor (beta chain) in context. What it binds is not known. The assay was immunoSEQ multiplex PCR, and TCRdb's table has in-frame clones only and misses some. Of roughly 50,000 clones listed, about 88% are singletons. This specimen comes from a study of T cell responses to AZD1222 COVID-19 vaccine. Overall study findings and caveats: Two AZD1222 doses significantly raised spike-specific TCR breadth and depth over controls. Donors skewed white British and female; clonal diversity was possibly underestimated. Repertoire sampling occurred only after the peak T cell response.

Per germline, CDR1 LNHDA and CDR2 SQIVND (reference sequence). Trimming left V 3 bases short and J 5 bases short, with 10 bases between. The CDR3 loop spans 13 amino acids. The genes are TRBV19 and TRBJ1-1; D gene unclear. The starting material was peripheral blood, obtained 28 days after the second AZD1222 dose. The source is an adult who received the AZD1222 COVID-19 vaccine. CDR3 protein: CASSMGQVTEAFF. DNA of the CDR3: TGTGCCAGTAGTATGGGCCAGGTGACTGAAGCTTTCTTT. The complete variable domain, with remaining parts taken from reference TRBV19 and TRBJ1-1, reads DGGITQSPKYLFRKEGQNVTLSCEQNLNHDAMYWYRQDPGQGLRLIYYSQIVNDFQKGDIAEGYSVSREKKESFPLTVTSAQKNPTAFYLCASSMGQVTEAFFGQGTRLTVV.